One TCR beta chain is described in this entry. Its specificity is unknown. The data were taken from a study of T cell repertoires in cytomegalovirus infection. Across the study: Based on public TCR beta signatures, there were indications of CMV infection and of a matching HLA type.

Overall study results and limits: Carriers of CMV and the relevant HLA type were discriminated by public TCR beta frequency. Ex vivo responses were dominated by HLA-C-restricted CMV-specific TCR beta clonotypes.

The CDR3 loop spans 16 amino acids. The germline V gene has CDR1 SEHNR and CDR2 FQNEAQ (reference sequence). Trimming stripped 3 bases from V and 5 bases from J, with 20 bases between. TCRdb processed the reads anew with MiXCR; each CDR3 protein has one entry. The sample gives 150,000 to 200,000 distinct CDR3 sequences, approximately 30% of which show up once; 31% is in the top ten. Input material: PBMCs. This clonotype originated in a human donor in good health (CMV status not recorded). Some clones in this sample may be carry-over from other donors' samples. The chain combines TRBV7-9 with TRBJ2-7, with D unclear. The CDR3, as DNA: TGTGCCAGCAGCTTCTATATTCCCCCGGGCCAGGACGAGCAGTACTTC. Translated, it gives CASSFYIPPGQDEQYF.